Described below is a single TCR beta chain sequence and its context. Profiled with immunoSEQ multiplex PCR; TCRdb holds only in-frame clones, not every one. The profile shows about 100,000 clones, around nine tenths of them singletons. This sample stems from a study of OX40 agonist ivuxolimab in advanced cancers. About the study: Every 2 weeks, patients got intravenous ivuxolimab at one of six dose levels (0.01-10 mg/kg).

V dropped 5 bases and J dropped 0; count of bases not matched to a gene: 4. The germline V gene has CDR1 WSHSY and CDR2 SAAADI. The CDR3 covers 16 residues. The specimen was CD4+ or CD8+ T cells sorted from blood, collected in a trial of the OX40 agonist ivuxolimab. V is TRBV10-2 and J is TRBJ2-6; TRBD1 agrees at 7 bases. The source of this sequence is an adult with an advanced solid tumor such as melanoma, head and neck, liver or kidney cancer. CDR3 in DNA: TGCGCCAGCAGTAGGGGGCAATCCTCTGGGGCCAACGTCCTGACTTTC. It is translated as CASSRGQSSGANVLTF.